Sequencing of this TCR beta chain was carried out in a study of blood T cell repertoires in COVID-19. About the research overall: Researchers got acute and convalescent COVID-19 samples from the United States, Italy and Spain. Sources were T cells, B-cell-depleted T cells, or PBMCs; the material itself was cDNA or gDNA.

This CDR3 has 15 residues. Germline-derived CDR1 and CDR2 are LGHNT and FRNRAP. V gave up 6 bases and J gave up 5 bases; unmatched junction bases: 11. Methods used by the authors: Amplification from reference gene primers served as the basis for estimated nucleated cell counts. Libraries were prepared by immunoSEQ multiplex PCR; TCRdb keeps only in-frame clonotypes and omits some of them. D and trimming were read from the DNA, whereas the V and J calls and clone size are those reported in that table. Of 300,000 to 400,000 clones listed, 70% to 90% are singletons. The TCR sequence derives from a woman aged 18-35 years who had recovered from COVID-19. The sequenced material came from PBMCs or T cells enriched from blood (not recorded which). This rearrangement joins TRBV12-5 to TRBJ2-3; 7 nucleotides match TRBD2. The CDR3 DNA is TGTGCTAGTGGCCCCTCTCGCGGGGGTGTAGATACGCAGTATTTT. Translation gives CASGPSRGGVDTQYF.